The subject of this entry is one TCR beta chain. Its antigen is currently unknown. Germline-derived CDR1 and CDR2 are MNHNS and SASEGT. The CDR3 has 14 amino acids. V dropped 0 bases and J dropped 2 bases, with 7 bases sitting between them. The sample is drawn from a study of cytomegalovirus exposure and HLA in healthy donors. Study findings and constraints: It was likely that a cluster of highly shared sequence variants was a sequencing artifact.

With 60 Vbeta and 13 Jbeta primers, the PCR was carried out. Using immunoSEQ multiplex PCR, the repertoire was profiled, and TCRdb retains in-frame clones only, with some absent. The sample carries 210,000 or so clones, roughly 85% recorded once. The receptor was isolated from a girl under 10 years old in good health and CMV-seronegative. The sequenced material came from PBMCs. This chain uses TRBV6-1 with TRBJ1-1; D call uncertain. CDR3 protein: CASSEARVNTEAFF. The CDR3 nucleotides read TGTGCCAGCAGTGAAGCGCGAGTTAACACTGAAGCTTTCTTT.